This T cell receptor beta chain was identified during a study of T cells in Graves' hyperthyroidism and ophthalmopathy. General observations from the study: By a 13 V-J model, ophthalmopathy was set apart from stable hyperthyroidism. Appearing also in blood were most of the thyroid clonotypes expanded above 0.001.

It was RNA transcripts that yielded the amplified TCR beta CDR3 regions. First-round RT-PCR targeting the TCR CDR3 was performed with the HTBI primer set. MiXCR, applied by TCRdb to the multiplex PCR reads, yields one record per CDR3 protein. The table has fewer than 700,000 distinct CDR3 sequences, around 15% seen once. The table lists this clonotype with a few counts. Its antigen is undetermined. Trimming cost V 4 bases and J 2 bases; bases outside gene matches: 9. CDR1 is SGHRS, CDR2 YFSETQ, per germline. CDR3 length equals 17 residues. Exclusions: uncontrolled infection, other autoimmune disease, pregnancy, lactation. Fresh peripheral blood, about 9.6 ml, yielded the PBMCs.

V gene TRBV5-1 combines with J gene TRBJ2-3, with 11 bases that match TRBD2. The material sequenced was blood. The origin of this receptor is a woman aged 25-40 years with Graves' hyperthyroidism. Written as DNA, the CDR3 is TGCGCCAGCAGCAGAGTTCCGGGACTAGCGGACACAGATACGCAGTATTTT. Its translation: CASSRVPGLADTDTQYF.